This paragraph reports one TCR beta chain. Generated by immunoSEQ multiplex PCR, the TCRdb table keeps only in-frame clones and is missing some. The sample carries tens of thousands of clones, about four fifths recorded once. The sample originates from a study of radiotherapy plus CTLA-4 blockade in lung cancer. The sample consisted of peripheral blood, taken from a patient treated with radiotherapy plus ipilimumab. This clonotype originated in a human donor with non-small cell lung cancer who had a partial response to radiotherapy plus ipilimumab. Some clones in this sample may be carry-over from other donors' samples.

Here the CDR3 DNA reads TGTGCCAGCAGTGAACAGTACAGGGGAAAGACCCAGTACTTC. It encodes CASSEQYRGKTQYF. This sequence joins TRBV6-1 and TRBJ2-5; 7 bases agree with TRBD1. The V gene end was trimmed by 2 bases and the J gene end by 6 bases; junction bases not matched to a gene: 6. CDR1 is MNHNS, CDR2 SASEGT, per germline. The CDR3 runs to 14 residues.